This T cell receptor (beta chain) was observed in a study of blood T cell repertoires in COVID-19. Turning to the study itself: Acute and convalescent COVID-19 samples came from the United States, Italy and Spain. T cells, B-cell-depleted T cells, or PBMCs supplied cDNA or gDNA.

Authors' processing steps: Estimation of nucleated cell counts relied on the amplification of reference gene primers. Clones were sequenced by immunoSEQ multiplex PCR, and TCRdb holds only the in-frame ones, with some missing. D and trimming were read from the DNA, whereas the V and J calls and clone size are those reported in that table. The sample consists of some 130,000 clones, 75% to 90% of them appearing once. The CDR3 covers 16 residues. J gave up 6 bases and V 0 bases, and 9 bases lay outside the gene matches. Germline CDR1 and CDR2: SGDLS and YYNGEE. The chain couples TRBV9 to TRBJ2-1; the match to TRBD2 covers 7 bases. Sequenced material: peripheral blood. This TCR was sampled from a man in his fifties or sixties with active COVID-19. The CDR3 here is CASSVAEGLVLNEQFF. The CDR3 DNA reads as TGTGCCAGCAGCGTAGCTGAAGGACTAGTACTCAATGAGCAGTTCTTC.